The clone carrying this T cell receptor (beta chain) was detected many times. Its cognate antigen is unknown. From RNA, the CDR3 regions of TCR beta chains were amplified and sequenced. HTBI primers primed a first-round RT-PCR, and a second-round multiplex PCR followed. TCRdb analysed the multiplex PCR reads with MiXCR anew, one entry per CDR3 protein. Of about 600,000 distinct CDR3 sequences listed, just under 40% are singletons. Ineligible for inclusion were patients with other autoimmune diseases, uncontrolled infections, pregnancy or lactation. The data are from a study of Graves' ophthalmopathy and Graves' hyperthyroidism. Turning to the study itself: The term stable hyperthyroidism indicated an absence of ophthalmopathy within 18 months of follow-up. Points from the study as a whole: Most thyroid clonotypes with frequency above 0.001 were detected in blood too.

The CDR3 extends over 15 amino acids. Germline V gene sequence: CDR1 SEHNR, CDR2 FQNEAQ (reference sequence). V lost 1 base and J lost 1, with 10 bases in between. The chain carries TRBV7-9 and TRBJ2-5; D ambiguous. The clonotype was recovered from an adult man with Graves' hyperthyroidism. Source material: peripheral blood or thyroid tissue (not recorded which). The CDR3 sequence is CASSLGPRSQETQYF. DNA of the CDR3: TGTGCCAGCAGCTTAGGCCCGCGAAGCCAAGAGACCCAGTACTTC.